The source of this T cell receptor (beta chain) is a study of radiotherapy plus CTLA-4 blockade in lung cancer. Study results and limitations: After radiotherapy and ipilimumab, tumor-derived clones expanded in peripheral blood.

Notes on this clone: Antigen unknown.

The assay was immunoSEQ multiplex PCR, and TCRdb's table has in-frame clones only and misses some. The sample records roughly 55,000 clones, 72% being singletons. The sequencing used peripheral blood, collected from a patient treated with radiotherapy plus ipilimumab. The receptor's source is a human donor with non-small cell lung cancer whose response to radiotherapy plus ipilimumab could not be evaluated.

The CDR3 coding sequence is TGTGCCAGCAGCCGAGCTTATTCAGATACGCAGTATTTT. It codes for CASSRAYSDTQYF. The chain carries TRBV7-7 and TRBJ2-3; D is undetermined. CDR1 is SSHAT, CDR2 FNYEAQ, per germline (reference sequence). Trimming removed 5 bases at V and 4 bases at J, with 10 bases between. The length of the CDR3 is 13 residues.